What follows are 26 T cell receptor beta chains derived from one specimen sequenced in a study of cytomegalovirus exposure and HLA in healthy donors. PCR amplification relied on 60 Vbeta primers (plus 13 Jbeta primers). Assay: immunoSEQ multiplex PCR; the TCRdb copy retains only in-frame clones and omits some. This sample's table has about 200,000 clones. The specimen sequenced was PBMCs. The receptor set was obtained from a girl under 10 years old in good health and CMV-seropositive.

This chain links TRBV5-6 with TRBJ2-7, with 10 nucleotides matching TRBD2. Per the germline V gene, CDR1 is SGHDT and CDR2 is YYEEEE. The CDR3 has 14 amino acids. Germline trimming cut 0 bases from V and 3 bases from J; bases unmatched to any gene: 0. The CDR3 DNA is TGTGCCAGCAGCTTGGTAGCGGGAGGCTACGAGCAGTACTTC. Its translation: CASSLVAGGYEQYF.

The J gene is TRBJ1-1, the V gene TRBV19; D uncertain. Germline CDR1 reads LNHDA; CDR2 reads SQIVND (reference sequence). Trimming left V 4 bases short and J 0 bases short, with 3 bases between. This CDR3 comprises 12 residues. DNA for the CDR3: TGTGCCAGTAGTAGAGTGAACACTGAAGCTTTCTTT. It specifies CASSRVNTEAFF. Complete variable domain (other parts from reference TRBV19 and TRBJ1-1): DGGITQSPKYLFRKEGQNVTLSCEQNLNHDAMYWYRQDPGQGLRLIYYSQIVNDFQKGDIAEGYSVSREKKESFPLTVTSAQKNPTAFYLCASSRVNTEAFFGQGTRLTVV.

J is TRBJ1-1 and V is TRBV29-1, with 8 bases that match TRBD1. Germline loops: CDR1 SQVTM, CDR2 ANQGSEA. CDR3 length: 15 amino acids. J lost 1 base, V lost 2 bases, and 6 bases had no gene match. For the CDR3, the DNA is TGCAGCGTTGAAAGCTGGACAGGGAAGAACACTGAAGCTTTCTTT. The encoded protein is CSVESWTGKNTEAFF.

The J gene is TRBJ2-6, the V gene TRBV27, with 9 bases matching TRBD1. CDR1 is MNHEY, CDR2 SMNVEV, per germline (reference sequence). This CDR3 spans 18 amino acids. The junction had 9 bases not matched to a gene; V was cut back by 6 bases and J by 0 bases. Here the CDR3 reads CASRTRDRALSGANVLTF. CDR3 DNA sequence: TGTGCCAGCAGAACGCGGGACAGGGCCCTCTCTGGGGCCAACGTCCTGACTTTC.

The chain carries TRBV9 and TRBJ2-5, with 8 bases aligning to TRBD1. The CDR3 runs 14 residues. V shed 3 bases, J shed 2 bases, and the junction held 3 bases outside the gene matches. The germline V gene has CDR1 SGDLS and CDR2 YYNGEE. The CDR3 region is CASSDDRGQETQYF. In DNA, the CDR3 is TGTGCCAGCAGCGATGACAGGGGACAAGAGACCCAGTACTTC.

The chain carries TRBV11-2 and TRBJ2-7; TRBD2 is a possible D gene (5 bases). This CDR3 spans 14 amino acids. The V end lost 5 bases, the J end lost 5 bases, and 16 bases lay between the germline ends. Germline V CDR1 and CDR2: SGHAT, FQNNGV. The CDR3 region is CASSGGRTYDEQYF. In DNA form, the CDR3 reads TGTGCCAGCAGCGGAGGCAGGACCTACGACGAGCAGTACTTC.

CDR3 DNA sequence: TGCGCCAGCAGCCCCAATAGCGGATACACCGGGGAGCTGTTTTTT. It encodes CASSPNSGYTGELFF. The J gene is TRBJ2-2, the V gene TRBV5-1, with a tentative D call TRBD2 (6 bases). V was shortened by 4 bases and J by 3 bases, with 13 bases between the two germline ends. CDR1 and CDR2 (germline): SGHRS, YFSETQ. The CDR3 sequence is 15 residues long.

This chain connects TRBV25-1 to TRBJ2-2; 10 nucleotides agree with TRBD1. The ends lost 8 bases at V and 7 bases at J; junction bases unmatched: 10. The CDR3 totals 15 residues. Germline CDR1 reads MGHDK; CDR2 reads SYGVNS. CDR3: CASEPGQGYNGELFF. The CDR3 coding sequence is TGTGCCAGCGAACCGGGACAGGGGTATAACGGGGAGCTGTTTTTT.

This chain joins TRBV5-1 and TRBJ1-1; 8 bases agree with TRBD1. V dropped 3 bases and J dropped 4; count of bases not matched to a gene: 5. There are 14 residues in the CDR3. Germline CDR1 is SGHRS and CDR2 is YFSETQ. The CDR3 is CASSSGGAGTEAFF. CDR3 coding DNA: TGCGCCAGCAGCTCAGGGGGCGCCGGCACTGAAGCTTTCTTT.

The rearrangement uses TRBV9 and TRBJ2-1; D not resolved. CDR3 length: 15 amino acids. V lost 5 bases and J 0 bases, leaving 12 bases between the germline ends. The germline CDR1 and CDR2 sequences are SGDLS and YYNGEE. Written as DNA, the CDR3 is TGTGCCAGCAGTGTAACAGCTCGCTCCTACAATGAGCAGTTCTTC. The encoded protein is CASSVTARSYNEQFF.

The chain recombines TRBV29-1 with TRBJ2-3; tentative D call: TRBD1 (5 bases). CDR1 and CDR2 (germline): SQVTM, ANQGSEA. The CDR3 runs to 14 residues. V dropped 4 bases and J dropped 5 bases, with 16 bases sitting between them. CDR3 in amino acids: CSVATGIDGDTQYF. The CDR3 bases are TGCAGCGTTGCAACAGGAATAGATGGAGATACGCAGTATTTT.

The chain uses TRBV28 and TRBJ2-3; 10 bases align to TRBD1. CDR3 length: 18 amino acids. Germline trimming cut 5 bases from V and 0 bases from J; bases unmatched to any gene: 11. Germline values: CDR1 MDHEN, CDR2 SYDVKM. CDR3 loop: CASSIGQGVSRSTDTQYF. For the CDR3, the DNA is TGTGCCAGCAGTATCGGACAGGGGGTTAGTCGAAGCACAGATACGCAGTATTTT.

The chain recombines TRBV9 with TRBJ2-5, with a possible D match to TRBD2 (6 bases). There are 15 residues in the CDR3. The V gene lost 0 bases and the J gene lost 3 bases, with 12 bases spanning the gap. Germline-derived CDR1 and CDR2 are SGDLS and YYNGEE. CDR3 protein: CASSVGDPGEETQYF. The DNA of the CDR3 is TGTGCCAGCAGCGTAGGTGACCCGGGAGAAGAGACCCAGTACTTC.

The J gene is TRBJ2-3, the V gene TRBV27, with TRBD2 matching over 9 bases. This CDR3 has 15 amino acids. CDR1 is MNHEY, CDR2 SMNVEV, per germline (reference sequence). Trimming cost V 4 bases and J 1 base; bases outside gene matches: 3. CDR3 DNA sequence: TGTGCCAGCAGTTCCTGGACTAGCGGCACAGATACGCAGTATTTT. Translating it yields CASSSWTSGTDTQYF.

The gene calls are TRBV5-1 and TRBJ2-1, with D possibly being TRBD1 (6 bases). The CDR3 loop spans 14 amino acids. Between the trimmed V and J ends, which lost 7 bases and 6 bases, there was a span of 17 bases. Germline CDR1 is SGHRS and CDR2 is YFSETQ. The CDR3 DNA is TGCGCCAGCGTCTTGGAGGTAGGGGGCAATGAGCAGTTCTTC. This encodes CASVLEVGGNEQFF.

The chain couples TRBV5-6 to TRBJ2-7; possibly TRBD2 for D (6 bases). V was clipped by 3 bases and J by 6 bases, with 13 bases between them. The V gene's germline CDR1 is SGHDT and CDR2 YYEEEE. The CDR3 consists of 13 residues. The CDR3 protein is CASSYGTLAEQYF. CDR3 bases: TGTGCCAGCAGCTACGGGACTCTCGCCGAGCAGTACTTC.

This chain uses TRBV28 with TRBJ2-1; 8 nucleotides line up with TRBD2. The CDR3 sequence is 17 residues long. CDR1 and CDR2 (germline): MDHEN, SYDVKM. The ends lost 6 bases at V and 3 bases at J; junction bases unmatched: 13. This chain's CDR3 is CASSSIPRTSSYNEQFF. The CDR3 DNA is TGTGCCAGCAGCTCAATACCCCGGACTAGCAGCTACAATGAGCAGTTCTTC.

The chain has TRBV5-4 and TRBJ2-2; 9 bases match TRBD1. In germline, CDR1 is SGHNT, CDR2 YYREEE (reference sequence). The trim removed 4 bases at V and 6 bases at J, leaving 10 bases unmatched. The CDR3 is 16 amino acids. The CDR3 bases are TGTGCCAGCAGCACGAGGACAGGGGCGAGATCCGGGGAGCTGTTTTTT. Protein: CASSTRTGARSGELFF. Combining the CDR3 with reference TRBV5-4 and TRBJ2-2 gives the whole variable domain ETGVTQSPTHLIKTRGQQVTLRCSSQSGHNTVSWYQQALGQGPQFIFQYYREEENGRGNFPPRFSGLQFPNYSSELNVNALELDDSALYLCASSTRTGARSGELFFGEGSRLTVL.

This chain uses TRBV28 with TRBJ1-3, with no clear D. Trimming stripped 5 bases from V and 0 bases from J, with 14 bases between. The V gene's germline CDR1 is MDHEN and CDR2 SYDVKM. The CDR3 covers 16 residues. The CDR3 sequence is CASSPFGGRSGNTIYF. In DNA, the CDR3 is TGTGCCAGCAGTCCCTTCGGAGGACGCTCTGGAAACACCATATATTTT.

The genes are TRBV4-1 and TRBJ2-1; 14 nucleotides match TRBD2. Germline assignment: CDR1 MGHRA and CDR2 YSYEKL. The CDR3 extends over 17 amino acids. Losses at the gene ends were 0 bases for V and 12 bases for J; bases not matched to a gene: 10. CDR3 amino acids: CASSQERLAGGPGGQFF. Here the CDR3 DNA reads TGCGCCAGCAGCCAAGAACGACTAGCGGGAGGGCCGGGGGGGCAGTTCTTC.

The chain combines TRBV28 with TRBJ2-2; D is ambiguous. Trimming stripped 7 bases from V and 1 base from J, with 10 bases between. This CDR3 is built from 14 residues. CDR1 MDHEN and CDR2 SYDVKM come from the germline V gene. The CDR3 DNA follows: TGTGCCAGCATCGGTCCAGGGAACACCGGGGAGCTGTTTTTT. It yields the protein CASIGPGNTGELFF.

The genes are TRBV5-4 and TRBJ2-5, with D perhaps TRBD1 (6 bases). The CDR3 contains 15 residues. Germline V gene sequence: CDR1 SGHNT, CDR2 YYREEE (reference sequence). V gave up 0 bases and J gave up 3 bases, with 12 bases separating them. Here the CDR3 reads CASSLVSGVKETQYF. The CDR3 region has the DNA TGTGCCAGCAGCTTGGTGTCAGGGGTTAAAGAGACCCAGTACTTC.

The chain links TRBV28 to TRBJ2-3, with TRBD1 as a possible D gene (6 bases). CDR1 is MDHEN, CDR2 SYDVKM, per germline. This CDR3 contains 15 residues. V dropped 4 bases and J dropped 6 bases, with 17 bases sitting between them. In DNA, the CDR3 is TGTGCCAGCAGTTCCAGATCGACAGGCGGCGATACGCAGTATTTT. It codes for CASSSRSTGGDTQYF.

The chain uses TRBV2 and TRBJ2-1; 11 bases line up with TRBD2. Germline CDR1 SNHLY, CDR2 FYNNEI. CDR3 length equals 15 residues. Trimming removed 7 bases from V and 7 bases from J; junction bases left unmatched: 9. The CDR3 sequence: CASTLLAGETNEQFF. The CDR3 DNA follows: TGTGCCAGCACTTTACTAGCGGGAGAGACGAATGAGCAGTTCTTC.

A word on this clone: This same CDR3 is encoded by further DNA sequences in the sample. The chain couples TRBV6-5 to TRBJ2-3, with 12 positions matching TRBD2. CDR1 and CDR2 (germline): MNHEY, SVGAGI. The CDR3 has 15 residues. The trim removed 2 bases at V and 3 bases at J, leaving 0 bases unmatched. The CDR3 DNA reads as TGTGCCAGCAGTTACGGACTAGCGGGGACAGATACGCAGTATTTT. The encoded protein is CASSYGLAGTDTQYF.

The chain links TRBV18 to TRBJ2-7, with D tentatively TRBD1 (5 bases). The V gene's germline CDR1 is KGHSH and CDR2 LQKENI. The germline V and J ends were trimmed by 2 bases and 5 bases, with 10 bases remaining between them. The CDR3 totals 13 residues. The CDR3, as DNA: TGTGCCAGCTCACCATGGCAGGGAAACGAGCAGTACTTC. It yields the protein CASSPWQGNEQYF.